These 13 T cell receptor beta chains originate from one sample sequenced in a study of CXCR3-negative and CXCR3-positive naive CD8 T cells. UMI-labeled 5' RACE TRB cDNA libraries were prepared from the cells. For each CDR3 protein, TCRdb gives one entry from its re-call of the 5' RACE reads, without DNA. Listed are 75,000 to 90,000 distinct CDR3 sequences; roughly 0.64% falls within the top ten. Study-wide points: The study found more hydrophobic TRB CDR3s in CXCR3-positive naive cells than in CXCR3-negative naive cells.

No antigen is known for these receptors. The material sequenced was naive CXCR3+ CD8+ T cells from blood. Subset meaning: CD45RO-CCR7+CD27+CD95- naive CD8+ T cells expressing CXCR3 (TNR3+). The receptors shown here come from a human donor in good health. Some clones in this sample may be carry-over from other donors' samples.

The chain recombines TRBV29-1 with TRBJ2-1; the D gene TCRdb calls, TRBD1, cannot be checked with no DNA. Germline V gene lookup returns CDR1 SQVTM and CDR2 ANQGSEA. The CDR3 has 15 amino acids. CDR3: CSVENPMGGYNEQFF.

The rearrangement joins TRBV19 to TRBJ2-1; TCRdb gives TRBD1 as the D gene, but with no DNA this cannot be confirmed. CDR1 is LNHDA, CDR2 SQIVND, per germline (reference sequence). The CDR3 sequence is 16 residues long. The CDR3 is CASSISGGAKGNEQFF.

CDR3 amino acids: CASSLPGGRYNEQFF. The chain has TRBV28 and TRBJ2-1; TCRdb's assignment of TRBD2 cannot be checked, as there is no DNA. The CDR3 has 15 residues. Germline CDR1 reads MDHEN; CDR2 reads SYDVKM.

The chain employs TRBV28 and TRBJ2-7; TCRdb returns TRBD1, unconfirmable since there is no DNA. The CDR3 totals 15 residues. CDR1 and CDR2 from the germline V gene are MDHEN and SYDVKM. The CDR3 region is CASSSFGGVDHEQYF. Full variable domain (missing parts from reference TRBV28 and TRBJ2-7): DVKVTQSSRYLVKRTGEKVFLECVQDMDHENMFWYRQDPGLGLRLIYFSYDVKMKEKGDIPEGYSVSREKKERFSLILESASTNQTSMYLCASSSFGGVDHEQYFGPGTRLTVT.

The rearrangement joins TRBV7-2 to TRBJ2-5. This CDR3 is 15 amino acids long. In germline, CDR1 is SGHTA, CDR2 FQGNSA. The CDR3 loop reads CASSLVYSTKETQYF.

The J gene is TRBJ2-5, the V gene TRBV28. The CDR3 spans 14 residues. Germline V gene data show CDR1 as MDHEN and CDR2 as SYDVKM. The chain's CDR3 is CASSASLSQETQYF.

V and J are TRBV6-4 and TRBJ2-3; no DNA is available, so the TRBD1 call from TCRdb remains unchecked. The CDR3 loop spans 14 amino acids. From germline, CDR1 is MRHNA and CDR2 SNTAGT. This CDR3 reads CASSDDPGSDTQYF.

This chain joins TRBV4-3 and TRBJ2-7; there is no DNA to check the TCRdb D call of TRBD1. The germline CDR1 and CDR2 sequences are LGHNA and YSLEER. The CDR3 contains 15 residues. CDR3 sequence reads: CASSQDVRGPYEQYF.

The V call is TRBV5-4, the J call TRBJ2-6; the TCRdb call, TRBD1, lacks DNA for checking. Germline V CDR1 and CDR2: SGHNT, YYREEE (reference sequence). This CDR3 region has 17 residues. The CDR3 here is CASSPGTGASGANVLTF. The full variable domain, completed using reference TRBV5-4 and TRBJ2-6, is ETGVTQSPTHLIKTRGQQVTLRCSSQSGHNTVSWYQQALGQGPQFIFQYYREEENGRGNFPPRFSGLQFPNYSSELNVNALELDDSALYLCASSPGTGASGANVLTFGAGSRLTVL.

The chain employs TRBV7-9 and TRBJ2-7. Germline lookup yields CDR1 SEHNR and CDR2 FQNEAQ (reference sequence). The CDR3 has 16 amino acids. CDR3 sequence reads: CASSLRGFPDSYEQYF.

V is TRBV29-1 and J is TRBJ2-5; the TRBD2 assignment by TCRdb is unverifiable without DNA. This CDR3 is built from 13 residues. Per germline, CDR1 SQVTM and CDR2 ANQGSEA. The CDR3 protein is CSVEGLAEETQYF.

The chain couples TRBV28 to TRBJ1-1; TCRdb names TRBD1, which stays unverified in the absence of DNA. CDR1 MDHEN and CDR2 SYDVKM come from the germline V gene. This CDR3 region has 17 residues. The CDR3 is CASSPRIVRSVNTEAFF.

The genes are TRBV7-9 and TRBJ2-1. In germline, CDR1 is SEHNR, CDR2 FQNEAQ (reference sequence). This CDR3 comprises 14 residues. CDR3 sequence reads: CASSSSVGYNEQFF.